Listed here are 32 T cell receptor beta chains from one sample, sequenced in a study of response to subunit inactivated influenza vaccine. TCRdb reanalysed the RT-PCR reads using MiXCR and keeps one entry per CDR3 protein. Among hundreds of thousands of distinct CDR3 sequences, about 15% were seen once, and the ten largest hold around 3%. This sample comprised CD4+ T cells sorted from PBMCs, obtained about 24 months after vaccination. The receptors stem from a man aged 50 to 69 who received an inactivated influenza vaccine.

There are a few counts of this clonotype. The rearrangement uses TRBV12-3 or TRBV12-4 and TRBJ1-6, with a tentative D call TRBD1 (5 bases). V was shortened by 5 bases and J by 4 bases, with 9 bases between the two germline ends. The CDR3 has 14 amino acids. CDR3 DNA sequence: TGTGCCAGCAGTCGTGGGGGTTATAATTCACCCCTCCACTTT. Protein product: CASSRGGYNSPLHF.

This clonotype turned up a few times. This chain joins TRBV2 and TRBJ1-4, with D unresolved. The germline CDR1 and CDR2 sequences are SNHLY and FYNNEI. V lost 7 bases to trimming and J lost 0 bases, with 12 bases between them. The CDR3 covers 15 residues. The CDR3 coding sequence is TGTGCCAGCACCCCCGTTGATGCAACTAATGAAAAACTGTTTTTT. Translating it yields CASTPVDATNEKLFF.

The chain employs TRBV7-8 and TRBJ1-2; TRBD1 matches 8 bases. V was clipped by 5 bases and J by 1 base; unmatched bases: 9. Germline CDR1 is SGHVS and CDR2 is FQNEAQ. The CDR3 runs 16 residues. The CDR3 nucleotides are TGTGCCAGCAGCGTACTTCAGGGGGCCAGTAACTATGGCTACACCTTC. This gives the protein CASSVLQGASNYGYTF.

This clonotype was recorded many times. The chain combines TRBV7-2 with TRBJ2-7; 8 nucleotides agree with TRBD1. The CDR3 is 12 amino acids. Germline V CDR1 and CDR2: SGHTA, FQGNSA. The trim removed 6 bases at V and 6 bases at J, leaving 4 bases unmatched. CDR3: CASRPDRGEQYF. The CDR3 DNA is TGTGCCAGCAGACCCGACAGGGGCGAGCAGTACTTC. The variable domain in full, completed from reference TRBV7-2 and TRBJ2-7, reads GAGVSQSPSNKVTEKGKDVELRCDPISGHTALYWYRQSLGQGLEFLIYFQGNSAPDKSGLPSDRFSAERTGGSVSTLTIQRTQQEDSAVYLCASRPDRGEQYFGPGTRLTVT.

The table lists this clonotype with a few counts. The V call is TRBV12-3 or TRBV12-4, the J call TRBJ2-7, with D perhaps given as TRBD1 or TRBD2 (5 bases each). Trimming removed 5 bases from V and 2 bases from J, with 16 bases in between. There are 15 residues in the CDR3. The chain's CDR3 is CASSPPGTGAYEQYF. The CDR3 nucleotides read TGTGCCAGCAGTCCTCCCGGGACCGGGGCCTACGAGCAGTACTTC.

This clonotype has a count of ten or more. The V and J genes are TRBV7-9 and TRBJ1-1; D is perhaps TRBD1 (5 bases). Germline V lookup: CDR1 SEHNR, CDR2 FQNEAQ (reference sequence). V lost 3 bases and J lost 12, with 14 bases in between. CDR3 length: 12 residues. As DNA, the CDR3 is TGTGCCAGCAGCTTGCTAGGGGAGGAAACTTTCTTT. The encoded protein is CASSLLGEETFF.

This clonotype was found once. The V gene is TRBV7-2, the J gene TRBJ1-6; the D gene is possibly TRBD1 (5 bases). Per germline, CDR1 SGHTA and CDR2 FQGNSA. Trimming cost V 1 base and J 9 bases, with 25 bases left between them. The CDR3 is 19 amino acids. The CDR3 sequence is CASSLGPGLQFHPGSPLHF. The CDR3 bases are TGTGCCAGCAGCTTAGGGCCAGGGCTCCAATTCCACCCGGGTTCACCCCTCCACTTT.

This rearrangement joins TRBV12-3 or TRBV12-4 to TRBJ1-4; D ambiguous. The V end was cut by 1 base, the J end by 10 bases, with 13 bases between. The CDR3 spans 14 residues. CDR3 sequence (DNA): TGTGCCAGCAGTTTAGAGACCACCAAAGGAAAACTGTTTTTT. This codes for CASSLETTKGKLFF.

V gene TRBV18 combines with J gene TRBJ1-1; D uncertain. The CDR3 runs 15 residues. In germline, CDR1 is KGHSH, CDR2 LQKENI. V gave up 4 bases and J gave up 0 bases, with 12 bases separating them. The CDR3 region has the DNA TGTGCCAGCTCACTCCGGCGGGAGATGAACACTGAAGCTTTCTTT. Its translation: CASSLRREMNTEAFF.

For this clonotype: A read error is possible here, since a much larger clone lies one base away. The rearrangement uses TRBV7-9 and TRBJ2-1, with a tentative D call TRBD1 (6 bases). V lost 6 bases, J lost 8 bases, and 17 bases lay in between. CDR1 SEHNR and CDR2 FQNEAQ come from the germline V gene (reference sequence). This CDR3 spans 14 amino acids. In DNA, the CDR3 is TGTGCCAGCAGTCAACAGGGATTTAACGATGAGCAGTTCTTC. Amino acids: CASSQQGFNDEQFF.

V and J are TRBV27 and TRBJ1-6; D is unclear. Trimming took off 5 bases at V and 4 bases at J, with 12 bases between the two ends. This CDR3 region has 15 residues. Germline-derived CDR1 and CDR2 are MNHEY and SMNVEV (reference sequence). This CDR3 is CASSRLQAYNSPLHF. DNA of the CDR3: TGTGCCAGCAGTCGTCTGCAGGCATATAATTCACCCCTCCACTTT.

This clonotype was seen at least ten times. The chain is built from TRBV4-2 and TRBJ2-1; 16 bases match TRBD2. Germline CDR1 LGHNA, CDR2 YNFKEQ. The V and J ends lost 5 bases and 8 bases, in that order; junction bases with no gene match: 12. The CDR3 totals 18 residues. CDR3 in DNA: TGTGCCAGCAGCTATCTGGGACTAGCGGGGGGGATATTCGATGAGCAGTTCTTC. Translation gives CASSYLGLAGGIFDEQFF.

The CDR3 spells CASSPAGAGPGDTQYF. The CDR3 DNA reads as TGTGCCAGCAGCCCCGCTGGGGCGGGGCCCGGAGATACGCAGTATTTT. The chain employs TRBV12-3 or TRBV12-4 and TRBJ2-3; the D gene is possibly TRBD2 (6 bases). The V and J ends lost 6 bases and 5 bases respectively, with 21 bases between them. CDR3 length: 16 amino acids.

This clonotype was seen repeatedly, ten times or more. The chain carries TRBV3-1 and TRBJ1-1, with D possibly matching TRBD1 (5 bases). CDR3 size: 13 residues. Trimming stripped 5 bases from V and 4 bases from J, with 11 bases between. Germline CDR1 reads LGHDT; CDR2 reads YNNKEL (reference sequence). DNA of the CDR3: TGTGCCAGCAGCGACCCACAGGTCACTGAAGCTTTCTTT. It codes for CASSDPQVTEAFF. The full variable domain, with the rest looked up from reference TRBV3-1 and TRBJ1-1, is DTAVSQTPKYLVTQMGNDKSIKCEQNLGHDTMYWYKQDSKKFLKIMFSYNNKELIINETVPNRFSPKSPDKAHLNLHINSLELGDSAVYFCASSDPQVTEAFFGQGTRLTVV.

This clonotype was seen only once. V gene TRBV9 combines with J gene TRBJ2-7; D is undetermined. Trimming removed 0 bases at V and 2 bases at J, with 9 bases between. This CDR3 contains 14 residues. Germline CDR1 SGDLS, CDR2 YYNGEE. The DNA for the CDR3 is TGTGCCAGCAGCGTAGGTCCCCAAGCCTACGAGCAGTACTTC. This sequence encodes CASSVGPQAYEQYF.

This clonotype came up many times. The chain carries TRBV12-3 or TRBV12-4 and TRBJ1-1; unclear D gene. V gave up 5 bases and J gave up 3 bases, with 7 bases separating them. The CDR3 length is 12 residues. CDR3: CASSPGDTEAFF. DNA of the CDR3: TGTGCCAGCAGTCCCGGGGACACTGAAGCTTTCTTT.

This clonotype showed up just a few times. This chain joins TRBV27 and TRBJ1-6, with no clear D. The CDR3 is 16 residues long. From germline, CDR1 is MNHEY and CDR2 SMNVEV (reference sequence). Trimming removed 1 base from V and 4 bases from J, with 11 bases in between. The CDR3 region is CASSLLASGYNSPLHF. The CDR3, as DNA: TGTGCCAGCAGTTTATTGGCCAGTGGGTATAATTCACCCCTCCACTTT.

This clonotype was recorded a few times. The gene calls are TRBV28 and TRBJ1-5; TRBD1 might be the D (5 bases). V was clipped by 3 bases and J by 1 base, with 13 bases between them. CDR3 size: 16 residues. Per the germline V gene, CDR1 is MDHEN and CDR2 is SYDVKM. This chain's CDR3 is CASSFRMGQSNQPQHF. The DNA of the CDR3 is TGTGCCAGCAGTTTTCGTATGGGGCAGAGCAATCAGCCCCAGCATTTT.

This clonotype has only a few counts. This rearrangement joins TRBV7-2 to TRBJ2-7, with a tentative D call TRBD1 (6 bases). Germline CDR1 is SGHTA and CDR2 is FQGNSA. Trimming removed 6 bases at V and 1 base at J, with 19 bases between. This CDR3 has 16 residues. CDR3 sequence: CASSPGTGRGSYEQYF. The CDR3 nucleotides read TGTGCCAGCAGTCCCGGTACAGGGAGAGGATCCTACGAGCAGTACTTC. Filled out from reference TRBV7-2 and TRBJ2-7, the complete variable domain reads GAGVSQSPSNKVTEKGKDVELRCDPISGHTALYWYRQSLGQGLEFLIYFQGNSAPDKSGLPSDRFSAERTGGSVSTLTIQRTQQEDSAVYLCASSPGTGRGSYEQYFGPGTRLTVT.

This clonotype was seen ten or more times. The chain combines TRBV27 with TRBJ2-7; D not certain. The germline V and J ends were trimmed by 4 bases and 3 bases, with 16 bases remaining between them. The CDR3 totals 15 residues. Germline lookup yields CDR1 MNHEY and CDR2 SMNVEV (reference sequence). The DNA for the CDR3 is TGTGCCAGCAGTTCCCCAGCCGTAGGGTTCTACGAGCAGTACTTC. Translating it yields CASSSPAVGFYEQYF.

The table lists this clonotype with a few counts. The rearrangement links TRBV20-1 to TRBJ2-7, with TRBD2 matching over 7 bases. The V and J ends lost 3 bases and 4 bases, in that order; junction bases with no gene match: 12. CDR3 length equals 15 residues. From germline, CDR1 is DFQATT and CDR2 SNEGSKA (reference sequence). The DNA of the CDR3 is TGCAGTGCTAGTAGAGACGGGCCGGGGGGTTACGAGCAGTACTTC. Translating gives CSASRDGPGGYEQYF.

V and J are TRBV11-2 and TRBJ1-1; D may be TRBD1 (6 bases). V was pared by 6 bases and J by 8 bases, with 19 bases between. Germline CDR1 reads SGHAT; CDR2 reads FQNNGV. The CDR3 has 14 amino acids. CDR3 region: CASRPIGGGEEAFF. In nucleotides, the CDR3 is TGTGCCAGCAGACCCATAGGGGGGGGCGAAGAAGCTTTCTTT.

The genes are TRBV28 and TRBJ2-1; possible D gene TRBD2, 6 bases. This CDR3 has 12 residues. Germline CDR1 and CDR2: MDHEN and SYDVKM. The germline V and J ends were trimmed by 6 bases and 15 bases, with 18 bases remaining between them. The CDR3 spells CASSSRDSWWFF. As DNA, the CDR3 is TGTGCCAGCAGCTCCCGGGACTCCTGGTGGTTCTTC.

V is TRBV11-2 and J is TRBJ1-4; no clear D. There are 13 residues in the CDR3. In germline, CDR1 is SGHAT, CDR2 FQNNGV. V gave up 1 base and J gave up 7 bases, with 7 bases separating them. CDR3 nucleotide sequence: TGTGCCAGCAGCTTAGGGGCCGTTGAAAAACTGTTTTTT. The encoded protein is CASSLGAVEKLFF. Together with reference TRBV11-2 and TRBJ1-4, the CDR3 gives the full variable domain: EAGVAQSPRYKIIEKRQSVAFWCNPISGHATLYWYQQILGQGPKLLIQFQNNGVVDDSQLPKDRFSAERLKGVDSTLKIQPAKLEDSAVYLCASSLGAVEKLFFGSGTQLSVL.

The CDR3 DNA follows: TGTGCCAGCAGCCTGCGACTAGCCCCCGGGGAGCTGTTTTTT. Protein product: CASSLRLAPGELFF. The gene calls are TRBV11-2 and TRBJ2-2; 7 bases fit TRBD2. J was trimmed by 6 bases and V by 5 bases; bases with no gene match: 6. CDR1 and CDR2 (germline): SGHAT, FQNNGV. The CDR3 runs 14 residues.

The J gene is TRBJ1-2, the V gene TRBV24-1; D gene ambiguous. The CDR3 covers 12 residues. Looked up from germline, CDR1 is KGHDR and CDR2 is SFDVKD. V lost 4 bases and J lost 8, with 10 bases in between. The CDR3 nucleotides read TGTGCCACCAGTGAGGGAGCCTCGGGCTACACCTTC. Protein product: CATSEGASGYTF.

The CDR3: CSVRGQGTQETQYF. In nucleotides, the CDR3 is TGCAGCGTCCGGGGACAGGGCACCCAAGAGACCCAGTACTTC. This chain joins TRBV29-1 and TRBJ2-5, with TRBD1 identical over 9 bases. Unmatched junction bases numbered 6, after V lost 6 bases and J lost 1 base. The CDR3 is 14 residues long. Germline loops: CDR1 SQVTM, CDR2 ANQGSEA.

This chain's CDR3 is CASSRRGQRTKLYEQYF. CDR3 DNA: TGTGCCAGCAGTCGCAGGGGGCAAAGGACAAAACTATACGAGCAGTACTTC. V gene TRBV6-1 combines with J gene TRBJ2-7; 8 nucleotides match TRBD1. The V segment lost 5 bases and the J segment 4 bases; nucleotides outside the gene matches: 16. The CDR3 is made up of 17 amino acids. CDR1 and CDR2 (germline): MNHNS, SASEGT.

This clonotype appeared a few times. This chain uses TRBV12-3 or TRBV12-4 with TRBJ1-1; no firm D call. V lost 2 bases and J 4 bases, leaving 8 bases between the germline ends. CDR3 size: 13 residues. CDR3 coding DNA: TGTGCCAGCAGTTTAAGCACGGGCACTGAAGCTTTCTTT. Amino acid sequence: CASSLSTGTEAFF.

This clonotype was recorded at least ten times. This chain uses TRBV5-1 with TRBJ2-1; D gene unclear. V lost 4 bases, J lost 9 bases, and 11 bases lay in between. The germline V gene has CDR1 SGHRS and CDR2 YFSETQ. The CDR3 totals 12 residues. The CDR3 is CASSPNEAEQFF. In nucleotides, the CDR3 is TGCGCCAGCAGCCCGAATGAGGCTGAGCAGTTCTTC.

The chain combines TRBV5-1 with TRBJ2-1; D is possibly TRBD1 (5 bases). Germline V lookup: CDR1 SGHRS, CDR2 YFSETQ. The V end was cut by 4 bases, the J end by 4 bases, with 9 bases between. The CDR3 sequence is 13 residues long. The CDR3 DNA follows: TGCGCCAGCAGCACGACAGTTTACAATGAGCAGTTCTTC. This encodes CASSTTVYNEQFF. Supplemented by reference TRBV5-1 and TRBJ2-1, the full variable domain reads KAGVTQTPRYLIKTRGQQVTLSCSPISGHRSVSWYQQTPGQGLQFLFEYFSETQRNKGNFPGRFSGRQFSNSRSEMNVSTLELGDSALYLCASSTTVYNEQFFGPGTRLTVL.

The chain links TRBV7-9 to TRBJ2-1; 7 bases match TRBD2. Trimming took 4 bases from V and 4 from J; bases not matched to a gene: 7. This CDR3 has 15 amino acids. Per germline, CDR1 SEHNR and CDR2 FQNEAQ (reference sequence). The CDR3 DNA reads TGTGCCAGCAGCTATCGGGGGGAACGGTACAATGAGCAGTTCTTC. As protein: CASSYRGERYNEQFF.